This T cell receptor (beta chain) was sequenced during a study of technical replicates of blood from a handful of donors. Only in-frame clones appear in the TCRdb table, and some are missing; sequencing was by immunoSEQ multiplex PCR. Of about 83,000 clones listed, 90% to 95% are singletons. The germline V gene encodes CDR1 SNHLY and CDR2 FYNNEI. CDR3 length: 14 amino acids. The ends were cut back, 5 bases at V and 0 bases at J, with 11 bases in the middle. This clone was seen a single time. V is TRBV2 and J is TRBJ2-7, with D possibly being TRBD2 (6 bases). The sequence came from a human donor in good health. Sequenced sample: T cells isolated from PBMCs. CDR3 loop: CASSRTGLSYEQYF. The CDR3, as DNA: TGTGCCAGCAGTCGAACGGGACTCTCCTACGAGCAGTACTTC.